This T cell receptor (beta chain) was found in a study of cytomegalovirus exposure and HLA in healthy donors (dated by TCRdb to about 2017). For the wider study: An earlier analysis of several hundred of the donors reported 276 Gb of sequence data and 117 million unique TCR beta sequences obtained from about 180 million T cells. The study profiled the T cell repertoires of approximately 700 subjects by immunosequencing and related them to cytomegalovirus serostatus. Of the 350 to 450 genotyped donors, roughly 80% fell in the genetic ancestry cluster associated with self-reported Caucasian donors. In a later analysis, previously published TCR beta repertoires from 500 to 750 donors were re-analyzed and high-resolution HLA genotyping was added so that TCR occurrence patterns could be studied. Every discovery cohort repertoire had been produced on one sequencing platform. An earlier analysis of 587 of the donors applied high-throughput TCR beta sequencing to assess whether each TCR beta V gene segment acted as functional or pseudogenic. The study was designed to test whether signatures of past pathogen exposure could be identified by cataloging public T cell receptors. Along with the approximately 700-subject first cohort, a separate validation cohort of over 90 different subjects was used. Rather than drawing on any new phenotypic data, the later analysis identified candidate immune exposures from TCR beta sequences and the way those sequences occurred across donors. Because of strong linkage in the cohort, a few DR-DQ haplotypes were treated as single units for association and clustering. HLA typing included class I and class II loci at four-digit resolution. On average, roughly 200,000 unique TCR beta nucleotide sequences were sequenced per donor among about 400 genotyped donors of the cohort, with about 19% of those sequences being non-productive. The number of donors typed differed by locus, with roughly 620-630 for A, B, C, DRB1 and DQB1, roughly 520 for DQA1, about 610 for DPA1, and some 440 for DPB1. A later genetic analysis took genome-wide SNP genotypes for about 60% of the roughly 670 donors and used that subset as a discovery cohort. High-throughput TCR immunosequencing, statistical association of individual TCRs with disease status, and machine learning were combined to predict cytomegalovirus infection status. Alongside the repertoire data, information on donor age, sex, ethnicity and CMV serostatus was compiled. An early release covering some 640 HLA-typed donors comprised approximately 290 gigabases of sequencing data and around 80 million unique TCR sequences. Results and caveats for the whole study, not just this receptor: Most TCR sequences were seen in very few donors, while some public TCRs were found in many individuals. When HLA alleles, especially DR and DQ, strongly co-occurred, attributing TCR associations to individual alleles was difficult. A few of the identified cytomegalovirus-associated TCR beta chains were confirmed in vitro to be specific for cytomegalovirus antigens. A cluster of highly shared sequence variants was judged likely to represent a technical artifact of the sequencing pipeline. Because some donors lacked HLA typing at each locus, the association tests relied only on the typed subset. A later genetic analysis associated a missense DCLRE1C variant with V-gene and J-gene trimming of TCR beta chains, and an independent cohort replicated the association. Immune exposure information for the cohort was limited to CMV serostatus. The authors suggested that the approach could potentially be generalized to other disease states and immunological phenotypes. Broadly in line with IMGT annotations, most TCR beta V segments showed up in productive rearrangements about 87% or about 30% of the time in an earlier analysis of 450 to 600 of the donors. In this cohort, only TCR beta chains were sequenced, and detectable features were limited by the absence of alpha or paired-chain data. Compared with the approximately 720-donor mean, donors in an Asian-associated ancestry cluster had fewer N-insertions in productive TCRs, according to a later genetic analysis. According to a later analysis, TCR association rates differed among HLA loci, with DRB1 alleles showing the most associated TCRs and HLA-C alleles showing the fewest. At a false discovery rate of 0.05, a later analysis linked under 20,000 TCR beta sequences to specific HLA alleles. A further reported finding was that TCR beta sequences accurately predicted the HLA-A and HLA-B alleles for most subjects in the first cohort. Some IMGT-functional V segments, including TRBV6-2 and TRBV6-3, could not be distinguished by the 87-base-pair reads and were therefore excluded. Presence/absence analyses assumed roughly uniform sequencing depth across donors, an assumption that may not hold. Cytomegalovirus status was reported to be diagnosed by the classifier with high specificity and sensitivity in both the original and validation cohorts. Compared with equally common non-associated chains, HLA-associated TCR beta chains in a later analysis were more clonally expanded and had lower generation probabilities. Several of the top co-occurrence clusters appeared to be linked to parvovirus B19, influenza, CMV and Epstein-Barr virus, according to a later analysis. In a later analysis, most CMV-associated TCR beta chains were found to appear HLA-restricted, with HLA associations seemingly driven largely by CMV exposure. The earlier analysis of 587 of the donors excluded roughly 16 rarely observed V segments, including chromosome 9 orphons, because counts were too low. In the study, 164 TCR beta chains were listed as associated with cytomegalovirus. Correlated functional status among segregating V segments might be attributable to linkage disequilibrium, but an unknown experimental factor could not be ruled out.

Receptor libraries were prepared by the immunoSEQ multiplex PCR assay. For the multiplex PCR, a mixture combining 60 forward primers for TCR Vbeta segments and 13 reverse primers for TCR Jbeta segments was used. Amplification of the CDR3 region of rearranged TCR beta genes was performed with a multiplex PCR assay on genomic DNA. The Illumina HiSeq System was used to sequence the amplified TCR beta libraries as 87-base-pair reads. On the authors' methods: In a later analysis, some 80 million unique TCR beta chains were counted across the approximately 640 repertoires, and around 11 million of these chains were shared by at least two donors. A nearest-neighbor algorithm error-corrected the raw reads and collapsed the reads into unique sequences, merging closely related sequences to remove PCR and sequencing errors. To assign V, D and J gene segments, CDR3 sequences were aligned to IMGT reference sequences. For a sequence to be retained, a match of at least six nucleotides to both a V gene segment and a J gene segment was required. Rearrangements were classified as productive when the CDR3 lacked stop codons and remained in frame with V and J, and all other rearrangements were classified as non-productive. CDR3 was defined by IMGT convention, running from the second conserved V-encoded cysteine to the conserved J-encoded phenylalanine. In an earlier analysis of some 550 of the donors, sequences lacking an unambiguous match to a single V gene segment were excluded. In an earlier analysis of a few hundred of the donors, a V segment was called functional when productive rearrangements were above 56.7%, and segregating when the standard deviation between donors exceeded 5%. A statistical classification framework was built to diagnose cytomegalovirus status from the catalog of TCR beta chain sequences. V and J gene assignment, in a later analysis, came from comparing TCR nucleotide sequences with IMGT/GENE-DB human TR gene sequences. A later analysis assigned CDR3 sequences and most-parsimonious VDJ recombination scenarios with the TCRdist pipeline. A later analysis defined each TCR beta chain by its CDR3 amino acid sequence plus V-gene family, and excluded reads lacking a unique V-gene family. To address suspected cross-contamination and a sequencing artifact, a later analysis removed approximately 600 highly shared, low-generation-probability nucleotide sequences. A later analysis calculated a clonal expansion index for each public chain from normalized within-repertoire ranks of inferred template counts. A later analysis computed generation probabilities with a VDJ recombination model fitted to out-of-frame rearrangements, and checked the results against IGoR. Hypergeometric tests were used in a later analysis to score TCR-TCR, TCR-HLA and TCR-CMV co-occurrence, with a repertoire-size bias correction applied to the TCR pairs. A later analysis estimated false discovery rates by permuting HLA or CMV assignments 20 times. A later analysis grouped co-occurring TCRs with DBSCAN, adding TCRdist sequence similarity when clustering within HLA-allele-positive subsets. Repertoires with fewer than 30,000 or more than 120,000 public chains were left out of co-occurrence clustering, as were a handful of repertoires with anomalous nucleotide sharing. TCRdb took over this immuneACCESS table, retaining in-frame rearrangements with V and J assigned. Such tables are incomplete; in checked studies, under half of the missing clones stem from an unresolved V gene, and the remainder is unexplained. V and J calls and clone size follow that table, whereas D and trimming were derived from the DNA. For this sample the table gives more than 85,000 clones, of which 73% were detected only once. Of the sample, under 10% is held by the ten largest clones.

Looking up the germline V gene yields CDR1 SGDLS and CDR2 YYNGEE. At the junction V is shortened by 3 bases and J by 4 bases; bases outside the gene matches: 5. From the cysteine up to the phenylalanine, the CDR3 has a length of 15 residues. The DNA shown is the 45-base CDR3, in frame from base 1. As concerns this clone: Its target antigen remains unknown. No base qualities exist here, and no much larger clone lies one base off it.

The cohort consisted of fewer than 700 healthy bone marrow donors. Cohort members were all nominally healthy when sampled, although unrecorded immune exposures were likely present. The donor was CMV seronegative and belonged to the group of under 400 seronegative cohort members. Each donor provided a peripheral blood sample, and peripheral blood mononuclear cells were used for TCR beta sequencing. Genomic DNA extraction from the blood cell samples was performed with the Qiagen DNeasy Blood Extraction Kit. The TCR sequence derives from a man aged 35 to 55 in good health and CMV-seronegative. This chain is built from TRBV9 and TRBJ2-3; 10 junctional bases match TRBD1. Sequencing was performed on PBMCs. DNA sequence: TGTGCCAGCAGCGACCGGGACAGGGGCCCAGATACGCAGTATTTT. Protein translation: CASSDRDRGPDTQYF.